What follows are 17 T cell receptor beta chains derived from one specimen sequenced in a study of CD4 T cells in relation to SARS-CoV-2 and coronaviruses. These TCRs are of unknown antigen specificity. CD4+ T cells from unexposed donors were obtained before the COVID-19 pandemic (2011-2018). CD4+ T cells were isolated from the cells after around 10 days of culture. Sequencing used immunoSEQ multiplex PCR; TCRdb keeps in-frame clones, though not all of them. This sample carries about 21,000 clones, around two thirds of them seen once, and the ten largest clones take around 12%. The sample consisted of CD4+ T cells from PBMCs, cultured in vitro. The source of these receptors is a human donor in good health.

This clone was observed a single time. The chain recombines TRBV5-1 with TRBJ2-5, with 10 bases lining up with TRBD2. The V and J ends lost 0 bases and 6 bases, in that order; junction bases with no gene match: 11. The CDR3 consists of 17 residues. The germline V gene has CDR1 SGHRS and CDR2 YFSETQ. The CDR3 coding sequence is TGCGCCAGCAGCTTGGATGGGCTAGCGGGAGTTGAAAAGACCCAGTACTTC. This gives the protein CASSLDGLAGVEKTQYF. The complete variable domain, with remaining parts taken from reference TRBV5-1 and TRBJ2-5, reads KAGVTQTPRYLIKTRGQQVTLSCSPISGHRSVSWYQQTPGQGLQFLFEYFSETQRNKGNFPGRFSGRQFSNSRSEMNVSTLELGDSALYLCASSLDGLAGVEKTQYFGPGTRLLVL.

The chain carries TRBV6-6 and TRBJ1-5; weak D call: TRBD1 (6 bases). Germline values: CDR1 MNHNY, CDR2 SVGAGI (reference sequence). This CDR3 has 15 amino acids. V was cut by 0 bases and J by 5 bases, with 11 bases left in between. CDR3 protein: CASSYSWGAYQPQHF. CDR3 nucleotides: TGTGCCAGCAGTTACTCGTGGGGGGCCTATCAGCCCCAGCATTTT.

V is TRBV5-1 and J is TRBJ1-1, with D hard to call. The germline gives CDR1 SGHRS, CDR2 YFSETQ. The CDR3 totals 14 residues. Trimming removed 3 bases from V and 2 bases from J, with 11 bases in between. Here the CDR3 reads CASSSWSQNTEAFF. The DNA for the CDR3 is TGCGCCAGCAGCTCCTGGAGTCAAAACACTGAAGCTTTCTTT.

This clone showed up just a few times. The gene calls are TRBV29-1 and TRBJ2-7; D may match TRBD1 or TRBD2 (5 bases each). V was shortened by 6 bases and J by 2 bases, with 14 bases between the two germline ends. The CDR3 runs to 13 residues. CDR1 SQVTM and CDR2 ANQGSEA come from the germline V gene. The CDR3 nucleotides are TGCAGCGTGGGGGATGAATCCCCCTACGAGCAGTACTTC. This sequence encodes CSVGDESPYEQYF.

The chain links TRBV7-2 to TRBJ1-4; no clear D gene. The CDR3 extends over 14 amino acids. The V gene lost 3 bases and the J gene lost 6 bases, with 11 bases spanning the gap. From germline, CDR1 is SGHTA and CDR2 FQGNSA. The CDR3 DNA sequence: TGTGCCAGCAGCTTTTCGGCAGGAGATGAAAAACTGTTTTTT. This sequence encodes CASSFSAGDEKLFF.

The chain is built from TRBV5-1 and TRBJ1-1, with D perhaps matching TRBD1 (6 bases). In germline, CDR1 is SGHRS, CDR2 YFSETQ. Trimming shortened V by 5 bases and J by 5 bases, and 19 bases separated the two germline ends. This CDR3 has 15 amino acids. The chain's CDR3 is CASRFYAGGRTEAFF. The DNA of the CDR3 is TGCGCCAGCAGGTTTTACGCCGGGGGCCGGACTGAAGCTTTCTTT.

The V call is TRBV25-1, the J call TRBJ2-7; D is tentatively TRBD1 or TRBD2 (6 bases each). CDR1 and CDR2 (germline): MGHDK, SYGVNS. Trimming stripped 1 base from V and 2 bases from J, with 9 bases between. The CDR3 has 14 residues. CDR3 sequence (DNA): TGTGCCAGCAGTGAATCCGGGGGCGCCTACGAGCAGTACTTC. This translates into CASSESGGAYEQYF.

V is TRBV18 and J is TRBJ2-3; 7 bases fit TRBD1. This CDR3 is 16 amino acids long. In germline, CDR1 is KGHSH, CDR2 LQKENI. The trim removed 6 bases at V and 1 base at J, leaving 10 bases unmatched. CDR3: CASSPNRQGGTDTQYF. For the CDR3, the DNA is TGTGCCAGCTCCCCGAATAGACAGGGTGGCACAGATACGCAGTATTTT.

DNA for the CDR3: TGTGCCAGCAGCTCCCCTCCCATTGCGAACACCGGGGAGCTGTTTTTT. Translation: CASSSPPIANTGELFF. The chain carries TRBV7-3 and TRBJ2-2, with D unclear. This CDR3 is built from 16 residues. V gave up 4 bases and J gave up 0 bases, with 12 bases separating them. Germline CDR1 reads SGHTA; CDR2 reads FQGTGA.

In this sample, this clone turned up once. The chain combines TRBV5-8 with TRBJ2-1; 11 bases are shared with TRBD2. The germline V gene has CDR1 SGHTS and CDR2 YDEGEE. Losses at the gene ends were 4 bases for V and 2 bases for J; bases not matched to a gene: 14. The CDR3 contains 19 residues. CDR3 coding DNA: TGTGCCAGCAGCATGACCGGGACTAGCGGACTGGAGGCCTACAATGAGCAGTTCTTC. This sequence encodes CASSMTGTSGLEAYNEQFF.

The CDR3 nucleotides read TGTGCCACCAGTGAGAGGACCGCTCCCAACGAGCAGTACTTC. Translating it yields CATSERTAPNEQYF. The chain recombines TRBV24-1 with TRBJ2-7, with D hard to call. Trimming left V 4 bases short and J 5 bases short, with 14 bases between. The CDR3 covers 14 residues. CDR1 is KGHDR, CDR2 SFDVKD, per germline.

This chain joins TRBV15 and TRBJ1-1, with D possibly TRBD1 on 5 matching bases. From germline, CDR1 is LNHNV and CDR2 YYDKDF (reference sequence). This CDR3 has 12 amino acids. V lost 3 bases and J 8 bases, leaving 10 bases between the germline ends. The DNA of the CDR3 is TGTGCCACCAGCAGGGGGGGAGGAGAAGCTTTCTTT. Its protein is CATSRGGGEAFF.

This chain links TRBV24-1 with TRBJ1-2; D unclear. Trimming left V 3 bases short and J 4 bases short, with 11 bases between. The CDR3 covers 14 residues. Germline values: CDR1 KGHDR, CDR2 SFDVKD. DNA for the CDR3: TGTGCCACCAGTGATATCGGACGGGGCTATGGCTACACCTTC. This codes for CATSDIGRGYGYTF.

The V gene is TRBV7-2, the J gene TRBJ2-3, with 7 bases fitting TRBD2. This CDR3 has 14 amino acids. V was clipped by 5 bases and J by 8 bases; unmatched bases: 10. Germline V gene data show CDR1 as SGHTA and CDR2 as FQGNSA. The CDR3 is CASSQDFREGTQYF. In nucleotides, the CDR3 is TGTGCCAGCAGCCAGGACTTTAGGGAGGGTACGCAGTATTTT.

CDR3 in amino acids: CASSLLGGEVGELFF. DNA of the CDR3: TGTGCCAGCAGCCTACTAGGAGGGGAGGTCGGGGAGCTGTTTTTT. This chain joins TRBV9 and TRBJ2-2; tentative D call: TRBD2 (6 bases). V dropped 4 bases and J dropped 7 bases, with 17 bases sitting between them. Germline V CDR1 and CDR2: SGDLS, YYNGEE. This CDR3 is built from 15 residues.

The chain carries TRBV3-1 (or the pseudogene TRBV3-2) and TRBJ2-7; D call uncertain. Germline V gene sequence: CDR1 LGHDT, CDR2 YNNKEL (reference sequence). V lost 0 bases and J lost 3, with 0 bases in between. The CDR3 has 11 residues. CDR3: CASSQDYEQYF. Here the CDR3 DNA reads TGTGCCAGCAGCCAAGACTACGAGCAGTACTTC.

This rearrangement joins TRBV29-1 to TRBJ2-3; D gene ambiguous. The V and J ends lost 5 bases and 4 bases respectively, with 10 bases between them. CDR1 and CDR2 (germline): SQVTM, ANQGSEA. The CDR3 length is 12 residues. In DNA form, the CDR3 reads TGCAGCGTTCTGTTCGCAGCAGATACGCAGTATTTT. Protein: CSVLFAADTQYF.